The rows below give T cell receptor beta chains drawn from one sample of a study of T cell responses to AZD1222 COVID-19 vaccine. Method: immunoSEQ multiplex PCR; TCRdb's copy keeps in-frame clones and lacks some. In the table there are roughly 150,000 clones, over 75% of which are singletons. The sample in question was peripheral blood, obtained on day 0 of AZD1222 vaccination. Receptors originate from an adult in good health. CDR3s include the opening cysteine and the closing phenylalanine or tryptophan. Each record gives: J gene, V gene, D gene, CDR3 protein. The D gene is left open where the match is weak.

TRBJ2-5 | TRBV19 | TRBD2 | CASSIGTSGRSETQYF
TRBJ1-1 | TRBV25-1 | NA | CASSFAENTEAFF
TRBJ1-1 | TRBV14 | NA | CASSQEGPLNTEAFF
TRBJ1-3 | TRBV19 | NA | CASSIGDSGNTIYF
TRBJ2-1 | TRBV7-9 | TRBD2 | CASSLLVKMGLAGHNEQFF
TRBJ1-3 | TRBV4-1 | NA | CASRTTGSSGNTIYF
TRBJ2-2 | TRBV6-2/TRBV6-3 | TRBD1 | CASSYGEQGRDAGELFF
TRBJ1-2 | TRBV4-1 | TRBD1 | CASSQGQQGAFYGYTF
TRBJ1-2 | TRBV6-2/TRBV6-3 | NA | CASSYSKGYGYTF
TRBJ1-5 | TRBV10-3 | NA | CAISDGGNNQPQHF
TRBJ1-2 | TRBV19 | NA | CASRSTGNGDYGYTF
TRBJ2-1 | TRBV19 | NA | CASSIGSYNEQFF
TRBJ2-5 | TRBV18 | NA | CASSPFSRQTYQETQYF
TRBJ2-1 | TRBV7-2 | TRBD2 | CASSLAYGLAVYNEQFF
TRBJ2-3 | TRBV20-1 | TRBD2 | CSASDRLAGGSTDTQYF
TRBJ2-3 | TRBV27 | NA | CASSLVQLTDTQYF
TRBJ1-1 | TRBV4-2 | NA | CASSQDSGGPLAFF
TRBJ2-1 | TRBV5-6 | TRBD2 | CASSWGRTSGRFF
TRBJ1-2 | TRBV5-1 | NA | CASSAGIMAISSANYGYTF
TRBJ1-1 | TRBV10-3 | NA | CAISRDGNTEAFF
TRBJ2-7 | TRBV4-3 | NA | CASSQDLSYEQYF
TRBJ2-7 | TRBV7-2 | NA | CASSLGVEQYF
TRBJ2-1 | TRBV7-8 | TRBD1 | CASSGDRYNEQFF
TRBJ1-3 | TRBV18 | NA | CASSPVNSLGGNTIYF
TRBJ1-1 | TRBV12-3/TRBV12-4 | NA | CASSPGPNTEAFF
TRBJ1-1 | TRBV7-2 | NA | CASSPTGSFTEAFF
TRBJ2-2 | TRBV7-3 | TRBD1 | CASSTGWGTGGAPGELFF
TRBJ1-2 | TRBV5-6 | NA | CASSLGQGNYGYTF
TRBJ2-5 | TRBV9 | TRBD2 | CASSVGTGLAEQETQYF
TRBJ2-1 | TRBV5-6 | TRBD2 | CASSLGAGLAGHEQFF
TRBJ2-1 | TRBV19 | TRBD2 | CASTPGTSGRNYNEQFF
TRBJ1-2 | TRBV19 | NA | CASALSTGSYGYTF
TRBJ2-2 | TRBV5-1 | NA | CASSWGTGNTGELFF
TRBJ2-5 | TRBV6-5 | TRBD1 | CASSYSETGSETQYF
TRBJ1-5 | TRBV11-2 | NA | CASSRTEHSNQPQHF
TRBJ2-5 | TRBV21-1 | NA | CASSKGQTYKTQYF
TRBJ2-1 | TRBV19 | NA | CASTGFDSYNEQFF
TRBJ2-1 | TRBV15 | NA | CATSRGQGKVNEQFF
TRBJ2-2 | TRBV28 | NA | CASHPSQSPGELFF
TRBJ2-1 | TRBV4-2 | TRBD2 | CASSPGLAENNEQFF
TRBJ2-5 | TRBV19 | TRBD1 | CASSPPPGQGMETQYF
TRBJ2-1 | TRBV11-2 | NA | CASSLNTGVTSYNEQFF
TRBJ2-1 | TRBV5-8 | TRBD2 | CASSLSGSVYNEQFF
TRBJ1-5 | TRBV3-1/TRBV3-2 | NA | CASSQQGSNQPQHF
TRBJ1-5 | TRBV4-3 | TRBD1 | CASSQRRTGGQPQHF
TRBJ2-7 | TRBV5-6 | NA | CASSLVGSAYEQYF
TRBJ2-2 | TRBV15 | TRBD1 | CATSMPGRGLAGELFF
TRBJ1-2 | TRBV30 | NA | CAWRVQGIANYGYTF
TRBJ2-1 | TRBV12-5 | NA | CASGLVLGTMSSYNEQFF
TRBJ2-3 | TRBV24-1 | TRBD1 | CATSDPQGPHTDTQYF
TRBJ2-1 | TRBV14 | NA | CASSQVLASNEQFF